Listed here is a single T cell receptor beta chain. The repertoire was sequenced with immunoSEQ multiplex PCR; TCRdb's copy has only in-frame clones and lacks some. The data hold tens of thousands of clones, with roughly 86% observed a single time. Germline V gene lookup returns CDR1 MGHRA and CDR2 YSYEKL. This CDR3 spans 13 amino acids. V was pared by 1 base and J by 10 bases, with 13 bases between. This entry comes from a study of T cells in narcolepsy. Sequencing used CD45RA- memory CD4+ T cells from PBMCs. The clonotype originates from a human donor with narcolepsy. The chain uses TRBV4-1 and TRBJ1-1, with D unclear. This CDR3 is CASSQGLFAGAFF. The CDR3 region has the DNA TGCGCCAGCAGCCAAGGGTTATTTGCGGGAGCTTTCTTT.